This record covers a single TCR beta chain. The antigen is unknown. From the graft tissue, intraepithelial and lamina propria lymphocytes were released through processing. The sample belongs to a study of graft-versus-host responses after intestinal transplantation. Study-level background: Every recipient had anti-thymocyte globulin induction and roughly 3 years of tacrolimus plus steroids. Regarding the study as a whole: Peak circulating GvH clone levels were associated with early post-transplant HvG declines. GvH clones occurred in recipient marrow; some first appeared in ileum or blood. Some patients had graft-donor T cell macrochimerism. In their allografts, the ratios of graft-versus-host to host-versus-graft T cell clones were high.

In germline, CDR1 is SEHNR, CDR2 FQNEAQ (reference sequence). CDR3 length: 16 residues. Trimming stripped 4 bases from V and 2 bases from J, with 17 bases between. Clones were sequenced by immunoSEQ multiplex PCR, and TCRdb holds only the in-frame ones, with some missing. The repertoire holds tens of thousands of clones, with around 90% as singletons. The source is a human patient who received an intestinal transplant, so some T cells may come from the graft donor. The chain couples TRBV7-9 to TRBJ2-5, with D uncertain. This sample comprised ileum tissue, obtained approximately 56 weeks after transplant. CDR3 sequence reads: CASSSSSAVLQETQYF. CDR3 nucleotide sequence: TGTGCCAGCAGCTCCTCTTCGGCGGTACTACAAGAGACCCAGTACTTC.